The 20 T cell receptor beta chains in this list originate from one sample, sequenced in a study of molecular identifiers for immune sequencing clone quantification. TCRdb reanalysed the PCR reads using MiXCR and keeps one entry per CDR3 protein. There are approximately 550,000 distinct CDR3 sequences in the sample; around 23% occur only once, and around 0.76% lies in the top ten. Sequencing was carried out using naive CD8+ T cells from blood, with Jurkat cell RNA spiked in. Subset noted: FACS-sorted CD8+CD4-CCR7+CD45RA+ naive T cells. The receptors were gathered from a human donor in good health. Some libraries in this study had Jurkat cell RNA spiked in.

The chain couples TRBV9 to TRBJ2-3, with TRBD1 matching over 12 bases. The CDR3 is made up of 17 amino acids. Trimming cost V 0 bases and J 4 bases; bases outside gene matches: 6. The germline CDR1 and CDR2 sequences are SGDLS and YYNGEE. CDR3 in DNA: TGTGCCAGCAGCGTAGAAGGGACAGGGGGCTTGCCAGATACGCAGTATTTT. Its translation is CASSVEGTGGLPDTQYF. Complete variable domain (other parts from reference TRBV9 and TRBJ2-3): DSGVTQTPKHLITATGQRVTLRCSPRSGDLSVYWYQQSLDQGLQFLIQYYNGEERAKGNILERFSAQQFPDLHSELNLSSLELGDSALYFCASSVEGTGGLPDTQYFGPGTRLTVL.

This clonotype was picked up many times. V usage is TRBV30 and J usage is TRBJ2-5; no firm D call. From germline, CDR1 is GTSNPN and CDR2 SVGIG (reference sequence). The CDR3 has 13 residues. Trimming stripped 3 bases from V and 5 bases from J, with 13 bases between. CDR3 DNA sequence: TGTGCCTGGAGACCCCGAGGCTTCGAGACCCAGTACTTC. Protein sequence: CAWRPRGFETQYF.

At least ten counts were recorded for this clonotype. The rearrangement links TRBV5-1 to TRBJ2-5; 10 bases are a match to TRBD1. V dropped 0 bases and J dropped 2; count of bases not matched to a gene: 1. The CDR3 is made up of 15 amino acids. Germline V gene data show CDR1 as SGHRS and CDR2 as YFSETQ. CDR3 sequence reads: CASSLGQGAQETQYF. CDR3 DNA: TGCGCCAGCAGCTTGGGACAGGGGGCTCAAGAGACCCAGTACTTC.

A few counts support this clonotype. A much larger clone lies a single base off, so this may be a read error. The rearrangement joins TRBV27 to TRBJ2-2; D unclear. The ends were cut back, 1 base at V and 6 bases at J, with 3 bases in the middle. Germline-derived CDR1 and CDR2 are MNHEY and SMNVEV (reference sequence). There are 12 residues in the CDR3. The CDR3 bases are TGTGCCAGCAGTTTATGGGCCGGGGAGCTGTTTTTT. Translated, it gives CASSLWAGELFF.

This chain links TRBV12-3 or TRBV12-4 with TRBJ1-5; D not certain. Trimming pared 2 bases from V and 3 bases from J, leaving 8 bases between. The CDR3 runs to 14 residues. CDR3 coding DNA: TGTGCCAGCAGTTTATACGGATCCAATCAGCCCCAGCATTTT. It is translated as CASSLYGSNQPQHF.

This clonotype was counted many times. The genes are TRBV29-1 and TRBJ1-2; the D gene is possibly TRBD1 (5 bases). V lost 6 bases and J 6 bases, leaving 17 bases between the germline ends. The CDR3 extends over 13 amino acids. Germline lookup yields CDR1 SQVTM and CDR2 ANQGSEA. The CDR3, as DNA: TGCAGCGTCGCCGGGGACCGGAGGAATGGCTACACCTTC. Its translation is CSVAGDRRNGYTF.

This clonotype was counted a few times. This chain joins TRBV29-1 and TRBJ2-7; D call uncertain. V was cut by 6 bases and J by 4 bases, with 10 bases left in between. Germline V gene lookup returns CDR1 SQVTM and CDR2 ANQGSEA. The CDR3 spans 11 residues. CDR3 residues: CSVYDGYEQYF. In DNA, the CDR3 is TGCAGCGTCTATGACGGATACGAGCAGTACTTC.

This clonotype was detected only once. This chain connects TRBV6-5 to TRBJ2-7, with 7 bases fitting TRBD2. The CDR3 is 16 amino acids. Losses at the gene ends were 2 bases for V and 0 bases for J; bases not matched to a gene: 7. The V gene's germline CDR1 is MNHEY and CDR2 SVGAGI. CDR3 nucleotide sequence: TGTGCCAGCAGTTACCTCGGGACTACGAGCTCCTACGAGCAGTACTTC. As protein: CASSYLGTTSSYEQYF.

The chain is built from TRBV10-3 and TRBJ1-2, with 7 bases lining up with TRBD1. The germline V gene has CDR1 ENHRY and CDR2 SYGVKD. V was pared by 3 bases and J by 2 bases, with 9 bases of the junction left unmatched. The length of the CDR3 is 16 residues. CDR3 sequence: CAISDHLQGVNYGYTF. The CDR3 DNA reads as TGTGCCATCAGTGACCACCTTCAGGGGGTAAACTATGGCTACACCTTC.

This sequence joins TRBV19 and TRBJ2-3, with D uncertain. The CDR3 contains 13 residues. V lost 4 bases and J 4 bases, leaving 9 bases between the germline ends. Germline V gives CDR1 LNHDA, CDR2 SQIVND (reference sequence). In DNA form, the CDR3 reads TGTGCCAGTAGTACTTCAGTCGCAGATACGCAGTATTTT. Residues: CASSTSVADTQYF.

This clonotype was observed at least ten times. This chain joins TRBV13 and TRBJ2-5; D tentatively fits TRBD1 or TRBD2 (5 bases each). This CDR3 comprises 14 residues. Trimming took off 1 base at V and 7 bases at J, with 13 bases between the two ends. Germline V CDR1 and CDR2: PRHDT, FYEKMQ (reference sequence). The CDR3 region is CASSLEFPGATQYF. CDR3 DNA sequence: TGTGCCAGCAGCTTAGAATTCCCCGGGGCGACCCAGTACTTC.

This clonotype was seen more than once but under ten times. V gene TRBV20-1 combines with J gene TRBJ2-7, with 9 bases matching TRBD2. V was clipped by 4 bases and J by 3 bases; unmatched bases: 7. From germline, CDR1 is DFQATT and CDR2 SNEGSKA (reference sequence). This CDR3 is built from 14 residues. CDR3 DNA sequence: TGCAGTGCTACTGCCCGAGCGGGAGGCTACGAGCAGTACTTC. This translates into CSATARAGGYEQYF.

The table lists this clonotype with a count of one. V usage is TRBV28 and J usage is TRBJ2-6; the D is unclear. This CDR3 contains 13 residues. Germline V CDR1 and CDR2: MDHEN, SYDVKM. V was pared by 11 bases and J by 0 bases, with 8 bases between. In DNA form, the CDR3 reads TGTGCCTGCTCTAGCTCTGGGGCCAACGTCCTGACTTTC. Its translation is CACSSSGANVLTF.

The chain combines TRBV12-3 or TRBV12-4 with TRBJ2-2, with a weak D call TRBD2 (6 bases). The CDR3 consists of 17 residues. V dropped 5 bases and J dropped 0 bases, with 16 bases sitting between them. CDR3 nucleotides: TGTGCCAGCAGTCCAGAATTGGGGGGTACGAACACCGGGGAGCTGTTTTTT. Encoded protein: CASSPELGGTNTGELFF.

A few counts support this clonotype. This chain connects TRBV13 to TRBJ1-1; D gene ambiguous. Germline CDR1 reads PRHDT; CDR2 reads FYEKMQ (reference sequence). Trimming pared 2 bases from V and 1 base from J, leaving 11 bases between. The CDR3 consists of 15 residues. The DNA for the CDR3 is TGTGCCAGCAGCTTAAGTCGGCGGGAGAACACTGAAGCTTTCTTT. Translated: CASSLSRRENTEAFF.

This clonotype was seen at least ten times. The V gene is TRBV24-1, the J gene TRBJ1-5; no clear D gene. Trimming left V 1 base short and J 0 bases short, with 3 bases between. The CDR3 has 14 residues. CDR1 and CDR2 (germline): KGHDR, SFDVKD. This CDR3 reads CATSDLSSNQPQHF. CDR3 nucleotide sequence: TGTGCCACCAGTGATTTATCTAGCAATCAGCCCCAGCATTTT.

The rearrangement links TRBV21-1 to TRBJ2-5; TRBD1, the table's D call, was not compared with the DNA. TRBV21-1 is labeled a pseudogene. The CDR3 runs to 14 residues. This CDR3 is CASATREVAETQYF. CDR3 DNA: TGTGCCAGCGCCACCCGGGAGGTGGCGGAGACCCAGTACTTC.

The rearrangement links TRBV12-5 to TRBJ2-3, with D uncertain. This CDR3 spans 13 amino acids. From germline, CDR1 is LGHNT and CDR2 FRNRAP. V was cut by 1 base and J by 4 bases, with 6 bases left in between. The CDR3 sequence: CASGLATSDTQYF. The CDR3 coding sequence is TGTGCTAGTGGTTTGGCCACTTCAGATACGCAGTATTTT. The variable domain in full, with the rest retrieved from reference TRBV12-5 and TRBJ2-3, is DARVTQTPRHKVTEMGQEVTMRCQPILGHNTVFWYRQTMMQGLELLAYFRNRAPLDDSGMPKDRFSAEMPDATLATLKIQPSEPRDSAVYFCASGLATSDTQYFGPGTRLTVL.

This clonotype was seen many times. The rearrangement uses TRBV6-2 or TRBV6-3 and TRBJ1-1, with D possibly being TRBD1 (6 bases). The CDR3 is 13 residues long. Per the germline V gene, CDR1 is MNHEY and CDR2 is SVGEGT. V was pared by 2 bases and J by 5 bases, with 9 bases between. The DNA for the CDR3 is TGTGCCAGCAGTTACACAGGGTGGACTGAAGCTTTCTTT. Its protein is CASSYTGWTEAFF.

Comment on this clonotype: Germline is not matched at one junction end, which may reflect a read error. This chain links TRBV28 with TRBJ2-7; the D is unclear. Germline CDR1 is MDHEN and CDR2 is SYDVKM. This CDR3 region has 12 residues. CDR3 in amino acids: CASSQDPRELYF. The CDR3 bases are TGTGCCAGCAGCCAAGACCCGCGCGAGCTGTACTTC. Filled out from reference TRBV28 and TRBJ2-7, the complete variable domain reads DVKVTQSSRYLVKRTGEKVFLECVQDMDHENMFWYRQDPGLGLRLIYFSYDVKMKEKGDIPEGYSVSREKKERFSLILESASTNQTSMYLCASSQDPRELYFGPGTRLTVT.